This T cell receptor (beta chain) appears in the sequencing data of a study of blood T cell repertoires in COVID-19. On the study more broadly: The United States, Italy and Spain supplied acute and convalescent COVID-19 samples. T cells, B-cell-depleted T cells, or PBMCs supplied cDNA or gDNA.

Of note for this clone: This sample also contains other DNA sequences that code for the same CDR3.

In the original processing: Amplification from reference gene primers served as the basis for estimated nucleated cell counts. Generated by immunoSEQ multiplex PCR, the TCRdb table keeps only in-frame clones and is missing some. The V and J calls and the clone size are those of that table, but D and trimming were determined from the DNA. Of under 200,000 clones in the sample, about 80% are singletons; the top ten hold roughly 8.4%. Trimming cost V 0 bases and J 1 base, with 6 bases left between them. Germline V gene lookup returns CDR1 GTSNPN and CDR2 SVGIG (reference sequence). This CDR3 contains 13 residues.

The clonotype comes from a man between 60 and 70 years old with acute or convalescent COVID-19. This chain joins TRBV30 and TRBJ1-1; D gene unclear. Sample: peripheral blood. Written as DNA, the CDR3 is TGTGCCTGGAGTGTACGCGGGAACACTGAAGCTTTCTTT. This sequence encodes CAWSVRGNTEAFF.